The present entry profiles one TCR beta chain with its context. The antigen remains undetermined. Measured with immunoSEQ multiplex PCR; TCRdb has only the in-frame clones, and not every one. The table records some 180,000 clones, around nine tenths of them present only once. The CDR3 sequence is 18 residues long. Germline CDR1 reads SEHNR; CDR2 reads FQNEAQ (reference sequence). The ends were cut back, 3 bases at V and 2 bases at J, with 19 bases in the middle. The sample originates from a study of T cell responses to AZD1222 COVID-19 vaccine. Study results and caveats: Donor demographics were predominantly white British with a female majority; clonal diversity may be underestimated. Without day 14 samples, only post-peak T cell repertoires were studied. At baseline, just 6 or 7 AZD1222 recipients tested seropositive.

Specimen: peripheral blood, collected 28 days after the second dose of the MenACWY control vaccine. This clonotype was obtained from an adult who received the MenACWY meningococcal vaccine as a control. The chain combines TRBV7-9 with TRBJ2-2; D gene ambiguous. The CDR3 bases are TGTGCCAGCAGCTTTTCTTCCGACATCCCTACAAACACCGGGGAGCTGTTTTTT. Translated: CASSFSSDIPTNTGELFF.